The T cell receptor beta chain under discussion was sequenced for a study of human T cells and chemical hapten exposure. Study background: 2% DPC applied to a roughly 2 cm by roughly 2 cm arm area sensitized donors.

This clonotype appeared a few times. Its antigen is not known. Findings and limits, study-wide: Versus controls, expanded TCRs had significantly more large CDR3 similarity clusters. Alopecia affecting every donor means their immune response may not match healthy people's.

It was the library that attached unique molecular identifiers to individual cDNA molecules. In TCRdb, the RACE reads were re-called with MiXCR into one record per CDR3 protein. The data hold around 57,000 distinct CDR3 sequences, with 9.5% to 11% observed a single time. In germline, CDR1 is MNHEY, CDR2 SVGAGI. V was pared by 7 bases and J by 3 bases, with 3 bases of the junction left unmatched. The CDR3 runs 15 residues. Time point specified: patch test 1, 2 weeks after DPC sensitization. Treatment indicated: therapeutic diphenylcyclopropenone sensitization with weekly scalp DPC. It was unfractionated whole blood from which total RNA was extracted.

Here the sequenced sample was whole blood, taken in connection with sensitization to the hapten diphenylcyclopropenone (DPC). The chain joins TRBV6-5 to TRBJ2-2; TRBD2 aligns across 12 bases. This clonotype was obtained from a woman aged 40 to 55 with alopecia areata. Some clones in this sample may be carry-over from other donors' samples. The CDR3 sequence is CASKTSGGYTGELFF. CDR3 nucleotides: TGTGCCAGCAAAACTAGCGGGGGGTACACCGGGGAGCTGTTTTTT.